This is a list of T cell receptor beta chains from one sample in a study of T cells after yellow fever vaccination. MiXCR was run by TCRdb on the 5' RACE reads, yielding one entry per CDR3 protein. The sample consists of approximately 350,000 distinct CDR3 sequences, around 10% of them appearing once. The starting material was PBMCs, obtained on the day of the first yellow fever vaccination. These receptors were obtained from a young man who received the YFV17D yellow fever vaccine. CDR3s include the opening cysteine and the closing phenylalanine or tryptophan. Fields, in order: J gene, clone size, D gene, V gene, CDR3 DNA, CDR3 protein. A D gene is named only where the DNA matches it firmly. Clone sizes are given selectively: once, few, many, or a class where the clone is expanded.

j_gene: TRBJ2-1
abundance: few
d_gene: TRBD1
v_gene: TRBV14
CDR3nt: TGTGCCAGCAGCCTTTTGGGACAGGGGATAGACAATGAGCAGTTCTTC
CDR3aa: CASSLLGQGIDNEQFF

j_gene: TRBJ2-1
abundance: NA
d_gene: NA
v_gene: TRBV19
CDR3nt: TGTGCCAGTAGTAGGCGATCGGACTACAATGAGCAGTTCTTC
CDR3aa: CASSRRSDYNEQFF

j_gene: TRBJ1-1
abundance: few
d_gene: NA
v_gene: TRBV5-1
CDR3nt: TGCGCCAGCAGCCCTTCCGAAGTTAACACTGAAGCTTTCTTT
CDR3aa: CASSPSEVNTEAFF

j_gene: TRBJ1-1
abundance: few
d_gene: NA
v_gene: TRBV5-6
CDR3nt: TGTGCCAGCAGGACCGGGACTGGGGGGTGGGGCACTGAAGCTTTCTTT
CDR3aa: CASRTGTGGWGTEAFF

j_gene: TRBJ2-7
abundance: few
d_gene: NA
v_gene: TRBV7-9
CDR3nt: TGTGCCAGCAGCCCCCGCTTATCAGCCTTGATTGAGCAGTACTTC
CDR3aa: CASSPRLSALIEQYF

j_gene: TRBJ2-1
abundance: few
d_gene: NA
v_gene: TRBV24-1
CDR3nt: TGTGCCACCAGTGAGGCCGGGACAAACAATGAGCAGTTCTTC
CDR3aa: CATSEAGTNNEQFF

j_gene: TRBJ1-4
abundance: few
d_gene: TRBD1
v_gene: TRBV7-2
CDR3nt: TGTGCCAGCAGCTGGAGACAGGGACGGGAGGAAAAACTGTTTTTT
CDR3aa: CASSWRQGREEKLFF

j_gene: TRBJ2-4
abundance: few
d_gene: TRBD2
v_gene: TRBV7-2
CDR3nt: TGTGCCAGCAGTGCGGGACTAGCGGGGGTAAACATTCAGTACTTC
CDR3aa: CASSAGLAGVNIQYF

j_gene: TRBJ2-3
abundance: many
d_gene: NA
v_gene: TRBV6-2/TRBV6-3
CDR3nt: TGTGCCAGCAGTTCGCTTTACGGGTACGGTGCAGATACGCAGTATTTT
CDR3aa: CASSSLYGYGADTQYF

j_gene: TRBJ2-2
abundance: many
d_gene: TRBD2
v_gene: TRBV9
CDR3nt: TGTGCCAGCAGCGTAGGGGCTAGCGGGGGGACCACCGGGGAGCTGTTTTTT
CDR3aa: CASSVGASGGTTGELFF

j_gene: TRBJ1-3
abundance: NA
d_gene: NA
v_gene: TRBV5-1
CDR3nt: TGCGCCAGCAGCTTGGACGCAGGGACAACGGCGAACACCATATATTTT
CDR3aa: CASSLDAGTTANTIYF

j_gene: TRBJ2-5
abundance: NA
d_gene: NA
v_gene: TRBV11-2
CDR3nt: TGTGCCAGCAGCTTAAGGGGAACAGAATTCCAAGAGACCCAGTACTTC
CDR3aa: CASSLRGTEFQETQYF

j_gene: TRBJ2-5
abundance: few
d_gene: NA
v_gene: TRBV10-2
CDR3nt: TGCGCCAGCACCCAGGGAACGGTGCAAGAGACCCAGTACTTC
CDR3aa: CASTQGTVQETQYF

j_gene: TRBJ1-2
abundance: NA
d_gene: NA
v_gene: TRBV29-1
CDR3nt: TGCAGCGCCACACAGGAGAACTATGGCTACACCTTC
CDR3aa: CSATQENYGYTF

j_gene: TRBJ2-2
abundance: many
d_gene: NA
v_gene: TRBV10-3
CDR3nt: TGTGCCAGTTACGGGCCGTCGGGGGAGCTGTTTTTT
CDR3aa: CASYGPSGELFF

j_gene: TRBJ2-1
abundance: few
d_gene: TRBD1
v_gene: TRBV5-1
CDR3nt: TGCGCCAGCAGCCCTAATACAGGGGCCGTCTACAATGAGCAGTTCTTC
CDR3aa: CASSPNTGAVYNEQFF

j_gene: TRBJ2-3
abundance: NA
d_gene: TRBD2
v_gene: TRBV6-5
CDR3nt: TGTGCCAGCAGTTACCGGCCTAGCGGGGGAGATACGCAGTATTTT
CDR3aa: CASSYRPSGGDTQYF

j_gene: TRBJ1-4
abundance: few
d_gene: NA
v_gene: TRBV29-1
CDR3nt: TGCAGCGTTGAAGGACAAGTGGGTGAAAAACTGTTTTTT
CDR3aa: CSVEGQVGEKLFF

j_gene: TRBJ2-2
abundance: few
d_gene: TRBD1
v_gene: TRBV24-1
CDR3nt: TGTGCCACCAGTGATGAGGGACAGCATACCGGGGAGCTGTTTTTT
CDR3aa: CATSDEGQHTGELFF

j_gene: TRBJ2-2
abundance: NA
d_gene: NA
v_gene: TRBV6-5
CDR3nt: TGTGCCAGCAGTTACGGACCGATCACCGGGGAGCTGTTTTTT
CDR3aa: CASSYGPITGELFF

j_gene: TRBJ2-2
abundance: NA
d_gene: TRBD2
v_gene: TRBV7-2
CDR3nt: TGTGCCAGCAGCACATATAGCGGGTCGAACACCGGGGAGCTGTTTTTT
CDR3aa: CASSTYSGSNTGELFF

j_gene: TRBJ1-1
abundance: NA
d_gene: TRBD1
v_gene: TRBV29-1
CDR3nt: TGCAGCGTTGGAGGGCAGGGGGGTTTCCAAAACACTGAAGCTTTCTTT
CDR3aa: CSVGGQGGFQNTEAFF

j_gene: TRBJ2-5
abundance: few
d_gene: NA
v_gene: TRBV2
CDR3nt: TGTGCCAGCAGTGCAGGGCCGGGGACCCAGTACTTC
CDR3aa: CASSAGPGTQYF

j_gene: TRBJ2-5
abundance: few
d_gene: TRBD2
v_gene: TRBV6-2/TRBV6-3
CDR3nt: TGTGCCAGCACGTCGACTAGCGGGGGACTGTACCAAGAGACCCAGTACTTC
CDR3aa: CASTSTSGGLYQETQYF

j_gene: TRBJ2-2
abundance: NA
d_gene: NA
v_gene: TRBV18
CDR3nt: TGTGCCAGCTCACCCCGGGGGGCCTCGAACACCGGGGAGCTGTTTTTT
CDR3aa: CASSPRGASNTGELFF

j_gene: TRBJ2-3
abundance: many
d_gene: NA
v_gene: TRBV3-1
CDR3nt: TGTGCCAGCAGCCAAGAAGTCGGCACAGATACGCAGTATTTT
CDR3aa: CASSQEVGTDTQYF

j_gene: TRBJ2-2
abundance: NA
d_gene: NA
v_gene: TRBV5-1
CDR3nt: TGCGCCAGCAGCTTAGAGAGAGGGGCGAACACCGGGGAGCTGTTTTTT
CDR3aa: CASSLERGANTGELFF

j_gene: TRBJ1-3
abundance: NA
d_gene: TRBD1
v_gene: TRBV11-2
CDR3nt: TGTGCCAGCAGCTCACTCCCCGGACAGGAGAGCTCTGGAAACACCATATATTTT
CDR3aa: CASSSLPGQESSGNTIYF

j_gene: TRBJ2-2
abundance: NA
d_gene: NA
v_gene: TRBV5-4
CDR3nt: TGTGCCAGCAGACCGAACAGCAACACCGGGGAGCTGTTTTTT
CDR3aa: CASRPNSNTGELFF

j_gene: TRBJ2-1
abundance: few
d_gene: TRBD1
v_gene: TRBV29-1
CDR3nt: TGCAGCGTTGACCCGACAGGGTATCTTTCTTGGGAGCAGTTCTTC
CDR3aa: CSVDPTGYLSWEQFF

j_gene: TRBJ2-7
abundance: NA
d_gene: NA
v_gene: TRBV20-1
CDR3nt: TGCAGTGCTAGGGTGCGAGGGGCCCGCCTCTACGAGCAGTACTTC
CDR3aa: CSARVRGARLYEQYF

j_gene: TRBJ1-2
abundance: many
d_gene: NA
v_gene: TRBV7-6
CDR3nt: TGTGCCAGCAGCCCGGGGGGGACGTATGGCTACACCTTC
CDR3aa: CASSPGGTYGYTF

j_gene: TRBJ2-1
abundance: NA
d_gene: NA
v_gene: TRBV4-2
CDR3nt: TGTGCCAGCAGCCAAGAAGGGGCGCGGAATGAGCAGTTCTTC
CDR3aa: CASSQEGARNEQFF

j_gene: TRBJ1-2
abundance: NA
d_gene: NA
v_gene: TRBV29-1
CDR3nt: TGCAGCGTTGAGACGGGTTATAACTATGGCTACACCTTC
CDR3aa: CSVETGYNYGYTF

j_gene: TRBJ2-5
abundance: few
d_gene: TRBD2
v_gene: TRBV20-1
CDR3nt: TGCAGTGCTCCTAGGACTAGCGGGGGCCAAGAGACCCAGTACTTC
CDR3aa: CSAPRTSGGQETQYF

j_gene: TRBJ2-4
abundance: few
d_gene: NA
v_gene: TRBV29-1
CDR3nt: TGCAGCGTTGTCAGGGTTGACAAAAACATTCAGTACTTC
CDR3aa: CSVVRVDKNIQYF

j_gene: TRBJ1-1
abundance: NA
d_gene: TRBD1
v_gene: TRBV28
CDR3nt: TGTGCCAGCAGTTCCCCGGGAGACAGGGCGAACACTGAAGCTTTCTTT
CDR3aa: CASSSPGDRANTEAFF

j_gene: TRBJ2-1
abundance: few
d_gene: TRBD2
v_gene: TRBV20-1
CDR3nt: TGCAGTGCTAGTCCTAGCGGCGGGTGGGGTGAGCAGTTCTTC
CDR3aa: CSASPSGGWGEQFF

j_gene: TRBJ1-2
abundance: NA
d_gene: NA
v_gene: TRBV2
CDR3nt: TGTGCCAGCAGCCGCGGCGCGCCCGTGGGAAACTATGGCTACACCTTC
CDR3aa: CASSRGAPVGNYGYTF